A selection of T cell receptor beta chains follows, all from one sample in a study of beta chain features in type 1 diabetes. Sequencing was performed with immunoSEQ multiplex PCR; in TCRdb, only in-frame clones are kept and a portion is missing. This sample has 93,000 or so clones, with roughly 28% found just once. Sequenced material: central memory CD4+ T cells from blood. The origin of the receptors is a young woman with type 1 diabetes. CDR3s include the opening cysteine and the closing phenylalanine or tryptophan. The order of the fields is D gene, J gene, V gene, clone size, CDR3 protein, CDR3 DNA. A D gene is named only where the DNA matches it firmly. The size field is filled for only some rows; it gives once, few, many or a size class.

NA,TRBJ2-3,TRBV5-6,NA,CASSFWGVAQTDSDTQYF,TGTGCCAGCAGCTTTTGGGGGGTCGCCCAAACGGATTCAGATACGCAGTATTTT
TRBD1,TRBJ2-6,TRBV4-1,NA,CASSRTGTDGANVLTF,TGCGCCAGCAGCCGAACCGGGACAGATGGGGCCAACGTCCTGACTTTC
NA,TRBJ2-1,TRBV7-2,NA,CASSFPLTVNNEQFF,TGTGCCAGCAGCTTCCCGTTAACGGTGAACAATGAGCAGTTCTTC
TRBD2,TRBJ2-1,TRBV11-2,NA,CASSLVGLREGNEQFF,TGTGCCAGCAGCCTAGTGGGGCTCCGGGAGGGCAATGAGCAGTTCTTC
NA,TRBJ2-5,TRBV28,NA,CASSLGGQETQYF,TGTGCCAGCAGTTTAGGAGGGCAAGAGACCCAGTACTTC
TRBD1,TRBJ2-5,TRBV6-5,NA,CASSYPMTGVETQYF,TGTGCCAGCAGTTATCCTATGACAGGGGTGGAGACCCAGTACTTC
TRBD2,TRBJ2-6,TRBV5-4,NA,CASSLGVLASSGANVLTF,TGTGCCAGCAGCTTAGGTGTACTAGCGAGCTCTGGGGCCAACGTCCTGACTTTC
TRBD1,TRBJ2-1,TRBV5-1,NA,CASSLNPQWGQGAAEQFF,TGCGCCAGCAGCCTGAATCCCCAATGGGGACAGGGGGCGGCTGAGCAGTTCTTC
NA,TRBJ1-2,TRBV7-9,NA,CASSLDGSYSGYGYTF,TGTGCCAGCAGCTTAGACGGAAGCTACAGCGGCTATGGCTACACCTTC
NA,TRBJ1-2,TRBV6-5,few,CASSYLPQGNYGYTF,TGTGCCAGCAGTTATCTCCCACAGGGAAACTATGGCTACACCTTC
NA,TRBJ1-5,TRBV28,NA,CASTVQSNQPQHF,TGTGCCAGCACAGTACAAAGCAATCAGCCCCAGCATTTT
NA,TRBJ2-7,TRBV20-1,few,CIALGDEQYF,TGCATCGCCCTCGGGGACGAGCAGTACTTC
NA,TRBJ2-7,TRBV28,few,CASSRTDYSQRQPYEQYF,TGTGCCAGCAGCCGAACGGACTACTCCCAACGCCAACCCTACGAGCAGTACTTC
NA,TRBJ1-2,TRBV7-9,NA,CASSLAAQGNYGYTF,TGTGCCAGCAGCTTAGCGGCCCAGGGTAACTATGGCTACACCTTC
NA,TRBJ2-1,TRBV7-6,NA,CASSKDSSYNEQFF,TGTGCCAGCAGCAAGGACAGCTCCTACAATGAGCAGTTCTTC
NA,TRBJ2-3,TRBV20-1,NA,CSARTGDTQYF,TGCAGTGCTAGGACGGGAGATACGCAGTATTTT
NA,TRBJ1-1,TRBV9,NA,CASSRLGGSNTEAFF,TGTGCCAGCAGCCGTCTGGGAGGGTCGAACACTGAAGCTTTCTTT
TRBD1,TRBJ2-6,TRBV2,NA,CASSPGTGIPGANVLTF,TGTGCCAGCAGTCCCGGGACAGGGATCCCTGGGGCCAACGTCCTGACTTTC
NA,TRBJ2-3,TRBV18,NA,CASSPVGADTQYF,TGTGCCAGCTCACCAGTCGGGGCAGATACGCAGTATTTT
NA,TRBJ2-5,TRBV7-7,few,CASSLPGMQTQYF,TGTGCCAGCAGCTTACCAGGGATGCAGACCCAGTACTTC